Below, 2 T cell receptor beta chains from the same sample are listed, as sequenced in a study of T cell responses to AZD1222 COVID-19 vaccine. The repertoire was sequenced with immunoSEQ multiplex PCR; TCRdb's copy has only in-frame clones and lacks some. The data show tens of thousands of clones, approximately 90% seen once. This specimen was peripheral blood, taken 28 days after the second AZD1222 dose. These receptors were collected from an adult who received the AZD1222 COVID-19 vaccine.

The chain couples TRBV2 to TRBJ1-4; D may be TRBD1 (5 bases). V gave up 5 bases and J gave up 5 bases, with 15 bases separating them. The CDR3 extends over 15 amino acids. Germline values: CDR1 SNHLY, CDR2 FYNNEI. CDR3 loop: CASSSPGRGNEKLFF. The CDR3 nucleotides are TGTGCCAGCAGTTCTCCGGGACGGGGGAATGAAAAACTGTTTTTT.

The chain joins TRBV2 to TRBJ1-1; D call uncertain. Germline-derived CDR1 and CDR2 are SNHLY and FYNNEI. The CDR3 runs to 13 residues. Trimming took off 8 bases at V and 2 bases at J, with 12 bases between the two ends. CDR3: CASLWPGNTEAFF. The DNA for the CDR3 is TGTGCCAGCTTGTGGCCGGGAAACACTGAAGCTTTCTTT.